This TCR beta chain was found in a study of cytomegalovirus exposure and HLA in healthy donors. TCRdb's copy holds only in-frame clones and misses some; the assay was immunoSEQ multiplex PCR. The profile shows about 360,000 clones, roughly 88% of them singletons. Trimming shortened V by 5 bases and J by 7 bases, and 15 bases separated the two germline ends. This CDR3 contains 13 residues. Germline-derived CDR1 and CDR2 are SGHTA and FQGNSA. This clonotype originated in a woman younger than 30 in good health and CMV-seronegative. This chain connects TRBV7-2 to TRBJ2-7; possibly TRBD2 for D (5 bases). The sample comprised PBMCs. DNA of the CDR3: TGTGCCAGCAGCCTCGATCCTCGGGGAGAGCAGTACTTC. Its translation is CASSLDPRGEQYF.